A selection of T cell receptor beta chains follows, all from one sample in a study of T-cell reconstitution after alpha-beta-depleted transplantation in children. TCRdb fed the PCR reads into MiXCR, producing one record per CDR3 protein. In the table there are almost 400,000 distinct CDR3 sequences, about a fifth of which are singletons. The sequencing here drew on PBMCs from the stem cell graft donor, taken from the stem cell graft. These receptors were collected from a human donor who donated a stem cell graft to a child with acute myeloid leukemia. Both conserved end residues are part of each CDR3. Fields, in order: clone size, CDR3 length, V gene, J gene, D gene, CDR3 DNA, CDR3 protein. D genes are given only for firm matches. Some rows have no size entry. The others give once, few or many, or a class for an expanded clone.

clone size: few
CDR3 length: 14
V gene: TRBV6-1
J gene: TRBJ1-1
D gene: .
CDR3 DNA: TGTGCCAGCACTAAGGGCGCAACGAACACTGAAGCTTTCTTT
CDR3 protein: CASTKGATNTEAFF

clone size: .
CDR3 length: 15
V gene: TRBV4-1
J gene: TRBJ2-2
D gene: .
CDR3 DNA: TGCGCCAGCAGCCGAACAGGGGACTTCACCGGGGAGCTGTTTTTT
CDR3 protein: CASSRTGDFTGELFF

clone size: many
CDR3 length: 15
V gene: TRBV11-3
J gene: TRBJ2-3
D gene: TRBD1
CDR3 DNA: TGTGCCAGCAGCTTAGAGACAGGGCCTCACGGTACGCAGTATTTT
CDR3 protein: CASSLETGPHGTQYF

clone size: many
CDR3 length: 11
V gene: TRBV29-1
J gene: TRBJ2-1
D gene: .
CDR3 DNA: TGCAGCGTTGACCCCTTCAATGAGCAGTTCTTC
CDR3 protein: CSVDPFNEQFF

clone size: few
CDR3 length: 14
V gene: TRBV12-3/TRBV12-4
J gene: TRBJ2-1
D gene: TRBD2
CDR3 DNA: TGTGCCAGCAGTCCTCCGAGCGGGATTTATGAGCAGTTCTTC
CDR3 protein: CASSPPSGIYEQFF

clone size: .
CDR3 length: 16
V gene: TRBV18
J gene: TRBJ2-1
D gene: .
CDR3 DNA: TGTGCCAGCTCACCACCCTGCGGGAATGAATACAATGAGCAGTTCTTC
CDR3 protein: CASSPPCGNEYNEQFF

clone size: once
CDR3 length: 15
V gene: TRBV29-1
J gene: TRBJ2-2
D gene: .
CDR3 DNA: TGCAGCGTCCGCCGGGACTTTTCGAACACCGGGGAGCTGTTTTTT
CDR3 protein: CSVRRDFSNTGELFF

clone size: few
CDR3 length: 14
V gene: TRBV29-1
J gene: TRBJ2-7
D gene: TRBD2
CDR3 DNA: TGCAGCGTTGAAAAAAGCGGGAGCCGTAGTGAGCAGTACTTC
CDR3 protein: CSVEKSGSRSEQYF

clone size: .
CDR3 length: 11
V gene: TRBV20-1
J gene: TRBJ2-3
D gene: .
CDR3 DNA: TGCAGTGCTCATAGTGGGGGTACGCAGTATTTT
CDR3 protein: CSAHSGGTQYF

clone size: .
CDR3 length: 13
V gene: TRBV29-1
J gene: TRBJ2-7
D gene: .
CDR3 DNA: TGCAGCGCAGAATTGGGATACTCCTACGAGCAGTACTTC
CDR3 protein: CSAELGYSYEQYF

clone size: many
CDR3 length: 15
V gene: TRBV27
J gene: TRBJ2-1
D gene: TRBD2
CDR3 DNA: TGTGCCAGCACCGACGGGACTAGCGGGAGGAATGAGCAGTTCTTC
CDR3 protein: CASTDGTSGRNEQFF

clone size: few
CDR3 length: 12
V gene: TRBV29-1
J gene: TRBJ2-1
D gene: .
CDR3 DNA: TGCAGCCCTGGGACTGGAGCTGGTGAGCAGTTCTTC
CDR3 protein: CSPGTGAGEQFF

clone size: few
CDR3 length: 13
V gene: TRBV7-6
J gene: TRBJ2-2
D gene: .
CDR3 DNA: TGTGCCAGCACCACCACACGGGCCGGGGAGCTGTTTTTT
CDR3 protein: CASTTTRAGELFF

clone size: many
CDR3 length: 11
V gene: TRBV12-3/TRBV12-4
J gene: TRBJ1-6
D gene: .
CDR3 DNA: TGTGCCAGCAGCCTCGACTGGGCCCTCCACTTT
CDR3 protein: CASSLDWALHF

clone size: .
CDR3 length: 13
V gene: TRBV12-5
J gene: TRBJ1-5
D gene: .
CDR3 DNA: TGTGCTAGTGGTTTGGAAACTAATCAGCCCCAGCATTTT
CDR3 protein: CASGLETNQPQHF

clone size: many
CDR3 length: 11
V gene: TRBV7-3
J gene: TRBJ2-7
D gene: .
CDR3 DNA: TGTGCCAGCAGTCGGACCCACGAGCAGTACTTC
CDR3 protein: CASSRTHEQYF

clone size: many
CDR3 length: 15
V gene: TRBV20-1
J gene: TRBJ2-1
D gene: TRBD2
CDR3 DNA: TGCAGTGCTAGAGCTGGGACTAGCGGTTCGTGGGAGCAGTTCTTC
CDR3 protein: CSARAGTSGSWEQFF

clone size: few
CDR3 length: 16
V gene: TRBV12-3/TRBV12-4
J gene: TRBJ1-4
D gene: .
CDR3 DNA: TGTGCCAGCAGTCCCGACAAACCGTACAGGGATGAAAAACTGTTTTTT
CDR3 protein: CASSPDKPYRDEKLFF

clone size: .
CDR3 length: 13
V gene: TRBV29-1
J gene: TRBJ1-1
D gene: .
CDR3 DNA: TGCAGCGTTATCGGACCGATGAACACTGAAGCTTTCTTT
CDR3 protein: CSVIGPMNTEAFF

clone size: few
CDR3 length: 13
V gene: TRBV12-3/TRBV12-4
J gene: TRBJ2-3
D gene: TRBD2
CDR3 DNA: TGTGCCAGCAATACGGGGGGGACAGATACGCAGTATTTT
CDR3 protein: CASNTGGTDTQYF

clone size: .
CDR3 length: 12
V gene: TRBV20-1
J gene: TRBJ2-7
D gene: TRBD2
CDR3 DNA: TGCAGTGCTAGACTAGCGGGAGTGGAGCAGTACTTC
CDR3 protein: CSARLAGVEQYF

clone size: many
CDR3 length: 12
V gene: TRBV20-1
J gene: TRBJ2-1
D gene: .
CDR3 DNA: TGCAGTGCTAGAGCTACCTACAATGAGCAGTTCTTC
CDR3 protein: CSARATYNEQFF

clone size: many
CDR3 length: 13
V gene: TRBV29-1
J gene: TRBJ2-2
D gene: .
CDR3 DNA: TGCAGCGTTGTGTCAGCCGGGGCCGGGGAGCTGTTTTTT
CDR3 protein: CSVVSAGAGELFF

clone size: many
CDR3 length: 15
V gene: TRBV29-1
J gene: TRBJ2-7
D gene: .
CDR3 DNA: TGCAGCGTTGTGGGTCAGGGGGGGACATGGGCCGAGCAGTACTTC
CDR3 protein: CSVVGQGGTWAEQYF

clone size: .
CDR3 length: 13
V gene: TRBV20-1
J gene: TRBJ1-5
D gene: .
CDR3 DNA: TGCAGTGCTAGTCCGCAGGGTGGTCAGCCCCAGCATTTT
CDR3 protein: CSASPQGGQPQHF

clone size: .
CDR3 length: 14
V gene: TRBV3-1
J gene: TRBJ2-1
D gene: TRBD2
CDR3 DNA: TGTGCCAGCAGTCTAGCGGGAGAAACTAATGAGCAGTTCTTC
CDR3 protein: CASSLAGETNEQFF

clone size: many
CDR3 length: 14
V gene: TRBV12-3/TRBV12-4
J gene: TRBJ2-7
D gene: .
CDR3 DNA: TGTGCCAGCAGTGGGACGGTTAGCTCCTACGAGCAGTACTTC
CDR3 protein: CASSGTVSSYEQYF

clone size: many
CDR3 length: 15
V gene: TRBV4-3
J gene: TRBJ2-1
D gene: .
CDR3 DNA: TGCGCCAGCAGCCAATCCCGTCGACGTTACAATGAGCAGTTCTTC
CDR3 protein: CASSQSRRRYNEQFF

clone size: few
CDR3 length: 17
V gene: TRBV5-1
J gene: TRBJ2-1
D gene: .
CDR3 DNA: TGCGCCAGCAGCTTGGCGGGTGGGGCAGCGGTCTACAATGAGCAGTTCTTC
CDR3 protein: CASSLAGGAAVYNEQFF

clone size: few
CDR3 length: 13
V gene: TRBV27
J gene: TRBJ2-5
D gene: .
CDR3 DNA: TGTGCCAGCAGTTTATCGCCTCAAGAGACCCAGTACTTC
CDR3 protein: CASSLSPQETQYF

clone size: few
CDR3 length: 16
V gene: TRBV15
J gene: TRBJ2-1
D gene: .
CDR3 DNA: TGTGCCACCAGCAGAGTTATGGTTGTCTCCTACAATGAGCAGTTCTTC
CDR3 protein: CATSRVMVVSYNEQFF

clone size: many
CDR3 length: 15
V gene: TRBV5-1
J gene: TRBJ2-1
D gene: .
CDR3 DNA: TGCGCCAGCAGTAGAACTAGTCTGCGCTACAATGAGCAGTTCTTC
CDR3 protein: CASSRTSLRYNEQFF

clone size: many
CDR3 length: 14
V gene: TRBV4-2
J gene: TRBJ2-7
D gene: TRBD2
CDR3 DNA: TGTGCCAGCAGCGGGCCGGGAGGTGGTTCCGAGCAGTACTTC
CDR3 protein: CASSGPGGGSEQYF

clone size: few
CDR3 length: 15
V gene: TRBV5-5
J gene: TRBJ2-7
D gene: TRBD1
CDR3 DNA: TGTGCCAGCAGCCCGTCCCGGGACAGTTCCTACGAGCAGTACTTC
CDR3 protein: CASSPSRDSSYEQYF

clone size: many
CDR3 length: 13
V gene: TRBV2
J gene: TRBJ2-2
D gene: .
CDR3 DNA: TGTGCCGCGGGTGGGACGAACACCGGGGAGCTGTTTTTT
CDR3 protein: CAAGGTNTGELFF

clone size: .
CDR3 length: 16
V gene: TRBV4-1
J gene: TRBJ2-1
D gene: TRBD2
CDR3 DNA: TGCGCCAGCAGCAAGGGGGTCCAGCGGGAGTGGAGTGAGCAGTTCTTC
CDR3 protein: CASSKGVQREWSEQFF

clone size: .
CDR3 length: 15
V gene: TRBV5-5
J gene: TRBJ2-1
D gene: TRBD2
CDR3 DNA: TGTGCCAGCAGCAGACCACTAGCGGGAGGAGGTGAGCAGTTCTTC
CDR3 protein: CASSRPLAGGGEQFF

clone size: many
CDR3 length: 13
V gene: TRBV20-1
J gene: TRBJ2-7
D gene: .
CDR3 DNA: TGCAGTGCCGCCGGAGGACTTAACTACGAGCAGTACTTC
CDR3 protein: CSAAGGLNYEQYF

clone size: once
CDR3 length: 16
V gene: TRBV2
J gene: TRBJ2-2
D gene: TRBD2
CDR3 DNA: TGTGCCAGCAGCCAAACGGGACTAGCGGGAACCGGGGAGCTGTTTTTT
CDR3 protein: CASSQTGLAGTGELFF

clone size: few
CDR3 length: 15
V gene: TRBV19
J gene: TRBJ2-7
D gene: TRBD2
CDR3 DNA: TGTGCCAGTAGTATCACTAGCGGGGCCTACGTAGAGCAGTACTTC
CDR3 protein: CASSITSGAYVEQYF

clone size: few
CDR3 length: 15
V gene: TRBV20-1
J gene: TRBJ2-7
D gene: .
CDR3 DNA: TGCAGTGCTCGAGCCTGGAGGGACTCAAGCTACGAGCAGTACTTC
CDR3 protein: CSARAWRDSSYEQYF

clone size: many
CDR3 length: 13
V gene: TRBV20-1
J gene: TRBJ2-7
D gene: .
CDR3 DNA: TGCAGTGCTAGAGGAGGGGACCCTCGGGAGCAGTACTTC
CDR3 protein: CSARGGDPREQYF

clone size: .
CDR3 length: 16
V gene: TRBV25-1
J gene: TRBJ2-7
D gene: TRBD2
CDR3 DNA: TGTGCCAGCAGTGGACAACTAGCGGGAGGTCTCTACGAGCAGTACTTC
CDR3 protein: CASSGQLAGGLYEQYF

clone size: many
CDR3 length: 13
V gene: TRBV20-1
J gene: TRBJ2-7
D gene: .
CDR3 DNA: TGCAGTCCAGCCCGGGACACCGGAGGTGGGCAGTACTTC
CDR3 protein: CSPARDTGGGQYF

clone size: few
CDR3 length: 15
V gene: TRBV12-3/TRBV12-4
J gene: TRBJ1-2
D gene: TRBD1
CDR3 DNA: TGTGCCAGCAGTTTTGGTGGCAGGGGGGACTATGGCTACACCTTC
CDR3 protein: CASSFGGRGDYGYTF

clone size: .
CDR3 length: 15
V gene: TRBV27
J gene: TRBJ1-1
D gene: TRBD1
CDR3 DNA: TGTGCCAGCAGCCGCCCCTGGGACAGGGACACTGAAGCTTTCTTT
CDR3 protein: CASSRPWDRDTEAFF

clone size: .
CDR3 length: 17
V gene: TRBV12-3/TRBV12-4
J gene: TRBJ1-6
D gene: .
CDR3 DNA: TGTGCCAGCAGTGGCAGGGACAAGGGCTCCTATAATTCACCCCTCCACTTT
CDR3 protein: CASSGRDKGSYNSPLHF

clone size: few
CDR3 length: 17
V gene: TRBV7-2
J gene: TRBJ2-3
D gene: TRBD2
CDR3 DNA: TGTGCCAGCAGCCCAACGCGGGGACTAGCGATCCCAGATACGCAGTATTTT
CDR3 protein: CASSPTRGLAIPDTQYF